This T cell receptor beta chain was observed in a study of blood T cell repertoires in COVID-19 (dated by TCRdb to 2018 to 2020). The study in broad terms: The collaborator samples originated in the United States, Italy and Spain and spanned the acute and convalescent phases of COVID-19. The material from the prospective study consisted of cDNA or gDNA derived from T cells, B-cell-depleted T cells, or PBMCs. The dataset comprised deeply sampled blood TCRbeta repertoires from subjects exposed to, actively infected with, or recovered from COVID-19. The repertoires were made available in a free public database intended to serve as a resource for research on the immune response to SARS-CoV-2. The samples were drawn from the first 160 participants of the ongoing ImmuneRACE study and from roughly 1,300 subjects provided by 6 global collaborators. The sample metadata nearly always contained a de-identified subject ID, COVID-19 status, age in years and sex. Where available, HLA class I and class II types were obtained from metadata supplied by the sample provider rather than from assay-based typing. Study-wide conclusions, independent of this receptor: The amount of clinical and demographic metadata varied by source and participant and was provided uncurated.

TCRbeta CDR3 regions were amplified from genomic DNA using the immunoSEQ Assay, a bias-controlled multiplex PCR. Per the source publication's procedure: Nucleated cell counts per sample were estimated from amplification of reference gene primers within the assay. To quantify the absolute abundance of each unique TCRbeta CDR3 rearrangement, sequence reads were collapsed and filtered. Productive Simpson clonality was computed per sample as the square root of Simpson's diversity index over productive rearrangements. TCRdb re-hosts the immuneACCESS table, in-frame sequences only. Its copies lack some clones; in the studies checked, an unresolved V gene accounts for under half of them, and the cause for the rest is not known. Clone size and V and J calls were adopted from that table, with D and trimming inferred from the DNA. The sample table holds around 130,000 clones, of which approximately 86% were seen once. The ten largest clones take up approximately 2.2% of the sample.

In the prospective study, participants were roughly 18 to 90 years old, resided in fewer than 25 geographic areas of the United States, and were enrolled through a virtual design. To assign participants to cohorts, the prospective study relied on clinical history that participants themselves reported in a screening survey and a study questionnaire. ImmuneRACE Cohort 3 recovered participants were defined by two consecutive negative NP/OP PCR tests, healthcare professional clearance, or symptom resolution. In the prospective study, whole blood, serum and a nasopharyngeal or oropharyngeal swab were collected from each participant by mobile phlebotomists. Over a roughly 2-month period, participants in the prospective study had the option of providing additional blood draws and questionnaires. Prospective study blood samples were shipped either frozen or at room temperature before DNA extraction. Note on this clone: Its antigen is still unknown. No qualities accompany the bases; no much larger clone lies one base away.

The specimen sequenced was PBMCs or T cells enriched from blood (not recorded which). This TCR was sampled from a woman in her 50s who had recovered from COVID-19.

The DNA sequence follows: TGTGCCAGCAGCTTAAGAGGCCCGGGGGGCGGAGATACGCAGTATTTT. Its protein product is CASSLRGPGGGDTQYF. The chain employs TRBV7-2 and TRBJ2-3, with TRBD2 perhaps the D gene, on 7 matching bases. V loses 2 bases of germline sequence and J loses 5 bases, and the interval between the two ends is 17 bases. The CDR3 measures 16 amino acids from cysteine to phenylalanine. Only the CDR3 part of the read is kept: 48 bases, read in frame from the first base. Sequences SGHTA (CDR1) and FQGNSA (CDR2) are obtained from the germline V gene.